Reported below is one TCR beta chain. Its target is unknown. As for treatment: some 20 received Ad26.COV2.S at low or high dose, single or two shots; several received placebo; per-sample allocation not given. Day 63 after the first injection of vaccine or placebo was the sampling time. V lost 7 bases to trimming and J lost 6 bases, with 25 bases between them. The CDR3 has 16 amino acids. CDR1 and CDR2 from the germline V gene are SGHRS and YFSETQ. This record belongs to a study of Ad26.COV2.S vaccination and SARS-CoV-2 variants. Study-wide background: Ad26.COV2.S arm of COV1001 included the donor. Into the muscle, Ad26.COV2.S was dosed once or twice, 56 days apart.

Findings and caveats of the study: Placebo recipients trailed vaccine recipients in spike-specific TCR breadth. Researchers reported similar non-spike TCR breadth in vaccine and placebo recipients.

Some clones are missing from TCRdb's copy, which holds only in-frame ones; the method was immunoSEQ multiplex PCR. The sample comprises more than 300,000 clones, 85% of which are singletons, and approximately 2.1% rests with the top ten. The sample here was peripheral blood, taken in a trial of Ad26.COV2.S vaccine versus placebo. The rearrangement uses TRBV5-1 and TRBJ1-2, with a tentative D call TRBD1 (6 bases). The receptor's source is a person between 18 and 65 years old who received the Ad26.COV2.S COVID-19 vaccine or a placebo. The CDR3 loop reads CASGRGVTGSRNGYTF. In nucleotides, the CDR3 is TGCGCCAGCGGACGGGGGGTTACAGGGTCCAGGAATGGCTACACCTTC.